Shown below are 29 T cell receptor beta chains from a single sample sequenced in a study of blood T cell repertoires in COVID-19. Sequenced by immunoSEQ multiplex PCR; TCRdb stores in-frame clones only, minus some. The sample yields 95,000 to 150,000 clones, roughly 77% seen once. Sequenced: peripheral blood. Source of these receptors: a man between 60 and 75 years old with active or convalescent COVID-19.

The chain has TRBV6-2 or TRBV6-3 and TRBJ1-1, with D possibly TRBD1 on 5 matching bases. The CDR3 has 14 amino acids. The V and J ends lost 5 bases and 0 bases respectively, with 10 bases between them. From germline, CDR1 is MNHEY and CDR2 SVGEGT. The CDR3 sequence: CASSRQRVNTEAFF. For the CDR3, the DNA is TGTGCCAGCAGTAGACAGCGGGTGAACACTGAAGCTTTCTTT.

The chain uses TRBV6-1 and TRBJ2-7; D tentatively reads TRBD1 or TRBD2 (7 bases each). V was trimmed by 7 bases and J by 6 bases, leaving 13 bases between them. The CDR3 runs to 12 residues. Germline CDR1 MNHNS, CDR2 SASEGT. In nucleotides, the CDR3 is TGTGCCAGCAATGACAGGGAGGGCGAGCAGTACTTC. It yields the protein CASNDREGEQYF.

The chain uses TRBV24-1 and TRBJ2-2, with 8 bases fitting TRBD2. V shed 7 bases, J shed 0 bases, and the junction held 0 bases outside the gene matches. The length of the CDR3 is 14 residues. Germline CDR1 reads KGHDR; CDR2 reads SFDVKD. In nucleotides, the CDR3 is TGTGCCACCAGCGGGGGGGCGAACACCGGGGAGCTGTTTTTT. Its protein is CATSGGANTGELFF.

The chain joins TRBV4-2 to TRBJ2-5; D call uncertain. Germline lookup yields CDR1 LGHNA and CDR2 YNFKEQ. V dropped 0 bases and J dropped 4 bases, with 9 bases sitting between them. The CDR3 length is 14 residues. CDR3 coding DNA: TGTGCCAGCAGCCAAGATGCAGTTGCAGAGACCCAGTACTTC. Translating gives CASSQDAVAETQYF.

There are a few counts of this clone. The gene calls are TRBV5-1 and TRBJ2-7; a weak D match, TRBD2 (6 bases). Germline values: CDR1 SGHRS, CDR2 YFSETQ. V was clipped by 3 bases and J by 3 bases, with 13 bases between them. This CDR3 comprises 14 residues. DNA of the CDR3: TGCGCCAGCAGCTCGACTAGTACCCTCTACGAGCAGTACTTC. Translated, it gives CASSSTSTLYEQYF.

This CDR3 reads CASSYSNLDRMVGAFF. CDR3 in DNA: TGTGCCAGCAGTTACTCGAATCTCGACAGGATGGTAGGAGCTTTCTTT. The chain links TRBV6-6 to TRBJ1-1; TRBD1 might be the D (6 bases). There are 16 residues in the CDR3. In germline, CDR1 is MNHNY, CDR2 SVGAGI (reference sequence). V was clipped by 0 bases and J by 10 bases, with 21 bases between them.

The sample holds a few counts of this clone. The gene calls are TRBV4-2 and TRBJ2-2; TRBD1 matches 10 bases. This CDR3 region has 15 residues. V lost 6 bases to trimming and J lost 6 bases; unmatched junction nucleotides: 7. The germline CDR1 and CDR2 sequences are LGHNA and YNFKEQ. For the CDR3, the DNA is TGTGCCAGCAGGCTAGACAGGGGGCAGGCCGGGGAGCTGTTTTTT. This encodes CASRLDRGQAGELFF.

This clone appeared a few times. This CDR3 is also generated by other DNA sequences in the sample. This chain links TRBV6-5 with TRBJ2-7, with a weak D call TRBD2 (6 bases). CDR3 length: 12 residues. Germline V gives CDR1 MNHEY, CDR2 SVGAGI. The V and J ends lost 6 bases and 3 bases respectively, with 9 bases between them. CDR3 amino acids: CASRGGDYEQYF. DNA for the CDR3: TGTGCCAGCAGGGGGGGTGACTACGAGCAGTACTTC.

V is TRBV28 and J is TRBJ1-1; D may be TRBD1 (6 bases). This CDR3 has 15 amino acids. The germline V gene has CDR1 MDHEN and CDR2 SYDVKM. Trimming took off 6 bases at V and 2 bases at J, with 16 bases between the two ends. Here the CDR3 reads CASRERRQENTEAFF. The CDR3 DNA is TGTGCCAGCAGGGAACGTAGACAGGAAAACACTGAAGCTTTCTTT. The variable domain in full, with the rest retrieved from reference TRBV28 and TRBJ1-1, is DVKVTQSSRYLVKRTGEKVFLECVQDMDHENMFWYRQDPGLGLRLIYFSYDVKMKEKGDIPEGYSVSREKKERFSLILESASTNQTSMYLCASRERRQENTEAFFGQGTRLTVV.

This clone was seen a few times. The chain carries TRBV6-5 and TRBJ1-2; unclear D gene. The CDR3 length is 16 residues. Germline CDR1 MNHEY, CDR2 SVGAGI. Trimming pared 0 bases from V and 6 bases from J, leaving 17 bases between. The CDR3 DNA reads TGTGCCAGCAGTTACTCAATCAGGCAGCGGATAAATGGCTACACCTTC. This sequence encodes CASSYSIRQRINGYTF.

The CDR3 reads CASSQDSSYEQYF. CDR3 sequence (DNA): TGTGCCAGCAGCCAAGACAGCTCCTACGAGCAGTACTTC. The chain uses TRBV7-2 and TRBJ2-7; tentatively, D is TRBD1 (5 bases). In germline, CDR1 is SGHTA, CDR2 FQGNSA. Trimming cost V 5 bases and J 0 bases, with 8 bases left between them. CDR3 length: 13 residues.

The J gene is TRBJ2-3, the V gene TRBV5-6; 9 nucleotides match TRBD2. CDR1 is SGHDT and CDR2 is YYEEEE in the germline V gene. CDR3 size: 16 residues. Trimming removed 4 bases from V and 0 bases from J; junction bases left unmatched: 6. CDR3 in DNA: TGTGCCAGCAGCGTTGTGACTAGCGGTAGCACAGATACGCAGTATTTT. It codes for CASSVVTSGSTDTQYF.

The chain combines TRBV7-3 with TRBJ2-1; the match to TRBD2 covers 13 bases. The CDR3 totals 17 residues. Trimming removed 0 bases from V and 5 bases from J; junction bases left unmatched: 4. CDR1 and CDR2 from the germline V gene are SGHTA and FQGTGA. CDR3 sequence reads: CASSLTGTSGKHNEQFF. The CDR3 DNA reads TGTGCCAGCAGCTTAACTGGGACTAGCGGGAAGCACAATGAGCAGTTCTTC.

The chain combines TRBV18 with TRBJ2-5; D not certain. CDR3 length: 12 residues. Looked up from germline, CDR1 is KGHSH and CDR2 is LQKENI. V lost 8 bases and J lost 2, with 9 bases in between. CDR3: CASRSGQETQYF. The CDR3 nucleotides are TGTGCCAGCCGTTCAGGTCAAGAGACCCAGTACTTC.

The rearrangement uses TRBV7-9 and TRBJ2-3; D not resolved. Trimming took 11 bases from V and 6 from J, leaving 21 bases between them. The CDR3 is 14 residues long. CDR1 and CDR2 (germline): SEHNR, FQNEAQ (reference sequence). The CDR3, as DNA: TGTGCCGGCGGTGCCATAGATTTAATGGATACGCAGTATTTT. Translated, it gives CAGGAIDLMDTQYF. Variable domain in full (rest from reference TRBV7-9 and TRBJ2-3): DTGVSQNPRHKITKRGQNVTFRCDPISEHNRLYWYRQTLGQGPEFLTYFQNEAQLEKSRLLSDRFSAERPKGSFSTLEIQRTEQGDSAMYLCAGGAIDLMDTQYFGPGTRLTVL.

This clone turned up a few times. A junction boundary mismatches the germline segment, possibly from a read error. The chain is built from TRBV28 and TRBJ2-4; 7 bases match TRBD2. This CDR3 is built from 13 residues. The V gene's germline CDR1 is MDHEN and CDR2 SYDVKM. CDR3 coding DNA: TGTGCCAGCAGTTTATGGAGGGATGAGGCGGGAGAATTC. Residues: CASSLWRDEAGEF.

This chain uses TRBV28 with TRBJ1-2, with 12 positions matching TRBD1. Trimming at V came to 2 bases and at J to 3 bases, leaving 1 base not matched to a gene. The CDR3 covers 15 residues. Per the germline V gene, CDR1 is MDHEN and CDR2 is SYDVKM. CDR3 nucleotide sequence: TGTGCCAGCAGTTTAGGGACAGGGGGCGACTATGGCTACACCTTC. Encoded protein: CASSLGTGGDYGYTF.

The V and J genes are TRBV6-2 or TRBV6-3 and TRBJ1-1, with a possible D match to TRBD1 (6 bases). The CDR3 has 13 amino acids. Germline V gives CDR1 MNHEY, CDR2 SVGEGT. Deletions cut 6 bases from V and 3 bases from J, with 11 bases between. The CDR3: CASSDRPDTEAFF. The CDR3 nucleotides are TGTGCCAGCAGCGACAGGCCTGACACTGAAGCTTTCTTT.

This chain links TRBV4-2 with TRBJ2-1, with a weak D call TRBD1 (6 bases). The CDR3 runs to 15 residues. Germline lookup yields CDR1 LGHNA and CDR2 YNFKEQ. V was pared by 4 bases and J by 6 bases, with 16 bases between. CDR3 bases: TGTGCCAGCAGCCGGGGCCAGGGGACGGGCAATGAGCAGTTCTTC. Amino acids: CASSRGQGTGNEQFF.

The rearrangement joins TRBV18 to TRBJ1-5; 8 nucleotides match TRBD1. This CDR3 region has 15 residues. Germline values: CDR1 KGHSH, CDR2 LQKENI. After removal of 3 bases from V and 1 base from J, the junction contained 2 bases not matched to a gene. The CDR3 sequence: CASSPNRGSNQPQHF. CDR3 coding DNA: TGTGCCAGCTCACCGAACAGGGGGAGCAATCAGCCCCAGCATTTT.

This chain links TRBV18 with TRBJ2-7; a weak D match, TRBD2 (6 bases). This CDR3 region has 15 residues. CDR1 is KGHSH, CDR2 LQKENI, per germline. Trimming removed 6 bases at V and 4 bases at J, with 19 bases between. CDR3 coding DNA: TGTGCCAGCTCCCTGACGTCCCGGGACTTATACGAGCAGTACTTC. It yields the protein CASSLTSRDLYEQYF.

J is TRBJ2-5 and V is TRBV7-9; the match to TRBD1 covers 7 bases. The germline gives CDR1 SEHNR, CDR2 FQNEAQ (reference sequence). V dropped 4 bases and J dropped 5; count of bases not matched to a gene: 10. The CDR3 extends over 15 amino acids. Here the CDR3 reads CASSSLTGSRETQYF. The CDR3 DNA follows: TGTGCCAGCAGCTCTTTGACAGGGAGTAGGGAGACCCAGTACTTC.

The genes are TRBV21-1 and TRBJ2-7; the table's D gene call, TRBD2, was not cross checked with the DNA. TRBV21-1 is marked as a pseudogene. This CDR3 has 11 amino acids. This CDR3 reads CASSSGYEQYF. CDR3 bases: TGTGCCAGCAGCAGCGGGTACGAGCAGTACTTC.

The chain is built from TRBV28 and TRBJ2-3; 7 nucleotides match TRBD2. V lost 4 bases to trimming and J lost 5 bases; unmatched junction nucleotides: 12. The CDR3 runs to 16 residues. The V gene's germline CDR1 is MDHEN and CDR2 SYDVKM. CDR3 coding DNA: TGTGCCAGCAGTTCCCCCGCGGCGGGAGCTGGAGATACGCAGTATTTT. Translating it yields CASSSPAAGAGDTQYF.

The chain couples TRBV28 to TRBJ2-1; 8 nucleotides agree with TRBD2. CDR3 size: 17 residues. Germline V gives CDR1 MDHEN, CDR2 SYDVKM. The V and J ends lost 6 bases and 4 bases, in that order; junction bases with no gene match: 14. The chain's CDR3 is CASRSPNAGGRYNEQFF. CDR3 in DNA: TGTGCCAGCAGGAGCCCCAACGCGGGAGGTCGGTACAATGAGCAGTTCTTC.

The CDR3 is CASSGGRTRGINEQYF. The CDR3 region has the DNA TGTGCCAGCAGTGGAGGACGGACAAGGGGTATCAACGAGCAGTACTTC. The chain carries TRBV6-1 and TRBJ2-7; a possible D gene is TRBD1 (5 bases). With 4 bases removed from V and 5 bases from J, the gap between germline ends came to 21 bases. CDR1 MNHNS and CDR2 SASEGT come from the germline V gene. The CDR3 extends over 16 amino acids.

The J gene is TRBJ2-2, the V gene TRBV9, with 10 bases identical to TRBD2. The germline gives CDR1 SGDLS, CDR2 YYNGEE. The junction had 10 bases not matched to a gene; V was cut back by 3 bases and J by 5 bases. The CDR3 covers 17 residues. CDR3 in DNA: TGTGCCAGCAGCGATACTAGCGGGACTCCCGGGACCGGGGAGCTGTTTTTT. Residues: CASSDTSGTPGTGELFF.

The V gene is TRBV25-1, the J gene TRBJ2-1; TRBD2 aligns across 10 bases. V was clipped by 4 bases and J by 3 bases; unmatched bases: 9. The CDR3 has 17 amino acids. Germline V gene sequence: CDR1 MGHDK, CDR2 SYGVNS. The CDR3 sequence is CASSAWTSGDLYNEQFF. The CDR3 DNA reads as TGTGCCAGCAGTGCTTGGACTAGCGGAGACCTCTACAATGAGCAGTTCTTC.

The chain carries TRBV13 and TRBJ2-1, with 11 bases lining up with TRBD2. Germline CDR1 and CDR2: PRHDT and FYEKMQ (reference sequence). This CDR3 is built from 20 residues. J gave up 8 bases and V 5 bases, and 23 bases lay outside the gene matches. The CDR3 loop reads CASSLRIGLSGRANLYEQFF. CDR3 bases: TGTGCCAGCAGCCTGAGAATTGGGCTTAGCGGGAGGGCCAATCTGTATGAGCAGTTCTTC.